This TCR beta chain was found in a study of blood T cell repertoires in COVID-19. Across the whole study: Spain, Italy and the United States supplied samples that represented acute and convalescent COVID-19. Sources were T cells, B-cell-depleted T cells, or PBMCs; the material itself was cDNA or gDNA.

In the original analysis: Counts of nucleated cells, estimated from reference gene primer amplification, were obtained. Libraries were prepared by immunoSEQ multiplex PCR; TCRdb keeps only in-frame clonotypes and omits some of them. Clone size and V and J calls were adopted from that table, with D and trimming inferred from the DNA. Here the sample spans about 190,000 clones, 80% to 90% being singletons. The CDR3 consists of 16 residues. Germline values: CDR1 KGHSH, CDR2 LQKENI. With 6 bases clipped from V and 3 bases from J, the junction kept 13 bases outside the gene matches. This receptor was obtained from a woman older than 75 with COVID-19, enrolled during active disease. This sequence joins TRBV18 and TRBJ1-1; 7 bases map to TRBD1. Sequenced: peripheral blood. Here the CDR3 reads CASSTSKGAMDTEAFF. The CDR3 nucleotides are TGTGCCAGCTCCACAAGTAAGGGGGCGATGGACACTGAAGCTTTCTTT.